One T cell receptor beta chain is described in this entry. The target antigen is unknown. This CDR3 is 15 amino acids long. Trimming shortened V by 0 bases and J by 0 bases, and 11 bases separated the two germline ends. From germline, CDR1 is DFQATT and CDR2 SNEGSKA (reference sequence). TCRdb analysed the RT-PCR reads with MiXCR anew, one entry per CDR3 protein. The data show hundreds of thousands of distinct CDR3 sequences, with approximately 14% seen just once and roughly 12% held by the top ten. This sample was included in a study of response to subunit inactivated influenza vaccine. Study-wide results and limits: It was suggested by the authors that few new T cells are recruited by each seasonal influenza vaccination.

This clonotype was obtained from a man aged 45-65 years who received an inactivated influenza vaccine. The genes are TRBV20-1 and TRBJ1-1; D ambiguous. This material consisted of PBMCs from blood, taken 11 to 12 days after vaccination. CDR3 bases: TGCAGTGCTAGAGATTACGAGGATTTGAACACTGAAGCTTTCTTT. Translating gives CSARDYEDLNTEAFF.